One sample yielded the 30 T cell receptor beta chains listed below, sequenced in a study of Ad26.COV2.S vaccination and SARS-CoV-2 variants. TCRdb's copy holds only in-frame clones and misses some; the assay was immunoSEQ multiplex PCR. The sample lists about 400,000 clones; about 88% were seen once. Treatment indicated: around 19 received Ad26.COV2.S at low or high dose, single or two shots; several received placebo; per-sample allocation not given. The study sampled participants on day 63 after the first vaccine or placebo injection. This specimen was peripheral blood, taken in a trial of Ad26.COV2.S vaccine versus placebo. These receptor sequences come from a person between 18 and 60 years old who received the Ad26.COV2.S COVID-19 vaccine or a placebo.

The rearrangement joins TRBV3-1 (or the pseudogene TRBV3-2) to TRBJ2-5; a weak D match, TRBD1 (6 bases). Germline V lookup: CDR1 LGHDT, CDR2 YNNKEL (reference sequence). V was clipped by 2 bases and J by 5 bases, with 18 bases between them. CDR3 size: 16 residues. CDR3 DNA: TGTGCCAGCAGCCAAACTAAAACAGGGATGGGCGAGACCCAGTACTTC. Amino acid sequence: CASSQTKTGMGETQYF.

CDR3 sequence: CASMPRGDSYNEQFF. CDR3 DNA sequence: TGTGCCAGCATGCCCCGGGGGGATTCCTACAATGAGCAGTTCTTC. This rearrangement joins TRBV11-2 to TRBJ2-1; 7 positions match TRBD2. The CDR3 consists of 15 residues. The germline V gene has CDR1 SGHAT and CDR2 FQNNGV. The V gene end was trimmed by 7 bases and the J gene end by 1 base; junction bases not matched to a gene: 7.

The CDR3 region is CASSVVRGTKGYTF. CDR3 sequence (DNA): TGTGCCAGCAGCGTAGTTAGGGGGACTAAGGGCTACACCTTC. This chain uses TRBV9 with TRBJ1-2, with D perhaps TRBD1 (6 bases). The CDR3 loop spans 14 amino acids. Trimming took 0 bases from V and 8 from J, leaving 14 bases between them. Per germline, CDR1 SGDLS and CDR2 YYNGEE.

The V gene is TRBV4-1, the J gene TRBJ2-1; D gene uncertain. The germline gives CDR1 MGHRA, CDR2 YSYEKL. V was trimmed by 3 bases and J by 7 bases, leaving 19 bases between them. CDR3 length: 16 amino acids. The CDR3 coding sequence is TGCGCCAGCAGCCACTCTAGGCCCCGAACGACAAATGAGCAGTTCTTC. Amino acid sequence: CASSHSRPRTTNEQFF.

The V call is TRBV27, the J call TRBJ2-7, with 9 bases matching TRBD1. The CDR3 sequence is 16 residues long. V lost 2 bases, J lost 0 bases, and 5 bases stayed unmatched. Germline lookup yields CDR1 MNHEY and CDR2 SMNVEV (reference sequence). The CDR3 sequence is CASSLTGQGSSYEQYF. CDR3 coding DNA: TGTGCCAGCAGTTTAACCGGACAGGGGAGCTCCTACGAGCAGTACTTC.

The gene calls are TRBV10-3 and TRBJ2-1; TRBD2 matches at 10 bases. With V trimmed by 4 bases and J by 5 bases, 2 bases remained unmatched. The CDR3 is made up of 14 amino acids. CDR1 ENHRY and CDR2 SYGVKD come from the germline V gene. Here the CDR3 DNA reads TGTGCCATCAGTGGGACTAGCGGCAACAATGAGCAGTTCTTC. As protein: CAISGTSGNNEQFF.

This rearrangement joins TRBV2 to TRBJ1-4; 8 bases match TRBD1. Germline V lookup: CDR1 SNHLY, CDR2 FYNNEI. Trimming removed 2 bases from V and 7 bases from J; junction bases left unmatched: 9. The CDR3 extends over 16 amino acids. The CDR3 DNA is TGTGCCAGCAGTGAACCTAGAAGGACAGGGCTTGAAAAACTGTTTTTT. Translating it yields CASSEPRRTGLEKLFF.

The chain carries TRBV16 and TRBJ1-1; 9 bases fit TRBD1. V dropped 4 bases and J dropped 6; count of bases not matched to a gene: 9. There are 15 residues in the CDR3. Germline V lookup: CDR1 KGHSY, CDR2 FQNENV. CDR3 sequence: CASSLRTGARAEAFF. CDR3 DNA sequence: TGTGCCAGCAGCCTTCGGACAGGGGCAAGGGCTGAAGCTTTCTTT.

Concerning this clone: Other nucleotide sequences from this sample produce the same CDR3. This sequence joins TRBV12-3 or TRBV12-4 and TRBJ1-2, with D hard to call. Trimming cost V 2 bases and J 0 bases, with 4 bases left between them. The CDR3 has 13 residues. CDR3 DNA sequence: TGTGCCAGCAGTTTACGCCCTAACTATGGCTACACCTTC. Its protein product is CASSLRPNYGYTF.

This chain joins TRBV5-1 and TRBJ1-2; D is possibly TRBD1 (5 bases). Per germline, CDR1 SGHRS and CDR2 YFSETQ. The CDR3 loop spans 14 amino acids. Between the trimmed V and J ends, which lost 0 bases and 8 bases, there was a span of 14 bases. This CDR3 is CASSLEPGPSGYTF. CDR3 nucleotides: TGCGCCAGCAGCTTGGAGCCGGGACCTTCGGGCTACACCTTC.

This chain uses TRBV2 with TRBJ2-2; TRBD2 might be the D (6 bases). Trimming shortened V by 3 bases and J by 4 bases, and 12 bases separated the two germline ends. The CDR3 is 15 residues long. CDR1 is SNHLY and CDR2 is FYNNEI in the germline V gene. CDR3 residues: CASSDRRRVTGELFF. The CDR3 nucleotides read TGTGCCAGCAGTGACCGCCGGAGGGTCACCGGGGAGCTGTTTTTT.

V usage is TRBV4-3 and J usage is TRBJ2-3; 8 positions agree with TRBD2. Germline V gene data show CDR1 as LGHNA and CDR2 as YSLEER. The CDR3 is made up of 15 amino acids. V was pared by 1 base and J by 4 bases, with 4 bases of the junction left unmatched. Here the CDR3 reads CASSQAYGGADTQYF. The CDR3 DNA reads TGCGCCAGCAGCCAAGCGTACGGGGGGGCAGATACGCAGTATTTT.

The chain joins TRBV18 to TRBJ2-1; D ambiguous. CDR3 length: 14 amino acids. The germline V and J ends were trimmed by 4 bases and 3 bases, with 10 bases remaining between them. CDR1 and CDR2 from the germline V gene are KGHSH and LQKENI. The CDR3 loop is CASSQSGLYNEQFF. The DNA of the CDR3 is TGTGCCAGCTCACAATCCGGCCTCTACAATGAGCAGTTCTTC.

The chain is built from TRBV19 and TRBJ2-1; no clear D gene. Germline-derived CDR1 and CDR2 are LNHDA and SQIVND (reference sequence). This CDR3 comprises 16 residues. Trimming pared 0 bases from V and 4 bases from J, leaving 13 bases between. The CDR3 here is CASSIDRAAGYNEQFF. DNA of the CDR3: TGTGCCAGTAGTATAGATCGCGCGGCAGGTTACAATGAGCAGTTCTTC.

With regard to this clone: Other nucleotide sequences in the sample specify the same CDR3. V gene TRBV7-2 combines with J gene TRBJ2-5, with TRBD2 identical over 8 bases. Germline V CDR1 and CDR2: SGHTA, FQGNSA. CDR3 length equals 13 residues. V gave up 6 bases and J gave up 1 base; unmatched junction bases: 1. The CDR3 DNA follows: TGTGCCAGCAGTCGGGGGGGCCAAGAGACCCAGTACTTC. Amino acid sequence: CASSRGGQETQYF.

V usage is TRBV6-5 and J usage is TRBJ1-4; TRBD1 agrees at 10 bases. The V gene end was trimmed by 10 bases and the J gene end by 4 bases; junction bases not matched to a gene: 3. Germline V lookup: CDR1 MNHEY, CDR2 SVGAGI. CDR3 length equals 13 residues. DNA for the CDR3: TGTGCCACGAGGGACAGGGGTAATGAAAAACTGTTTTTT. It encodes CATRDRGNEKLFF.

This clone has a single count. This chain links TRBV6-6 with TRBJ1-1, with no clear D. Germline CDR1 MNHNY, CDR2 SVGAGI (reference sequence). This CDR3 has 13 residues. Trimming stripped 2 bases from V and 1 base from J, with 5 bases between. The CDR3 nucleotides are TGTGCCAGCAGTTACGTAGAGAACACTGAAGCTTTCTTT. Encoded protein: CASSYVENTEAFF.

This clone was counted once. The V call is TRBV7-9, the J call TRBJ2-2; D might be TRBD2 (5 bases). The CDR3 length is 14 residues. The V end lost 1 base, the J end lost 4 bases, and 7 bases lay between the germline ends. Germline loops: CDR1 SEHNR, CDR2 FQNEAQ (reference sequence). CDR3 sequence reads: CASSLGGFTGELFF. CDR3 DNA: TGTGCCAGCAGCTTAGGAGGGTTCACCGGGGAGCTGTTTTTT.

The chain couples TRBV29-1 to TRBJ2-1; TRBD1 is a possible D gene (5 bases). V lost 4 bases and J lost 7, with 14 bases in between. The CDR3 has 13 amino acids. Germline V gives CDR1 SQVTM, CDR2 ANQGSEA. CDR3: CSVGAGIENEQFF. CDR3 coding DNA: TGCAGCGTTGGGGCAGGGATCGAGAATGAGCAGTTCTTC.

The DNA for the CDR3 is TGCGCCAGCAGCCAAGAACCGGGGACAGGGTTATATTCACCCCTCCACTTT. Its protein is CASSQEPGTGLYSPLHF. V usage is TRBV4-1 and J usage is TRBJ1-6; TRBD1 agrees at 9 bases. The germline CDR1 and CDR2 sequences are MGHRA and YSYEKL. The CDR3 sequence is 17 residues long. The junction had 8 bases not matched to a gene; V was cut back by 0 bases and J by 8 bases.

The V gene is TRBV7-6, the J gene TRBJ2-1; possibly TRBD1 or TRBD2 for D (6 bases each). The ends were cut back, 1 base at V and 7 bases at J, with 14 bases in the middle. CDR1 is SGHVS and CDR2 is FNYEAQ in the germline V gene. The CDR3 sequence is 15 residues long. The CDR3 here is CASSLGGGPVNEQFF. The CDR3 DNA sequence: TGTGCCAGCAGCTTAGGAGGGGGGCCGGTTAATGAGCAGTTCTTC.

This clone showed up just once. The rearrangement uses TRBV7-6 and TRBJ1-1; no definite D call. The germline V gene has CDR1 SGHVS and CDR2 FNYEAQ. V dropped 1 base and J dropped 3 bases, with 9 bases sitting between them. The CDR3 extends over 14 amino acids. CDR3 protein: CASSLGPGDTEAFF. The CDR3, as DNA: TGTGCCAGCAGCTTAGGTCCGGGAGACACTGAAGCTTTCTTT. Filled out from reference TRBV7-6 and TRBJ1-1, the complete variable domain reads GAGVSQSPRYKVTKRGQDVALRCDPISGHVSLYWYRQALGQGPEFLTYFNYEAQQDKSGLPNDRFSAERPEGSISTLTIQRTEQRDSAMYRCASSLGPGDTEAFFGQGTRLTVV.

This rearrangement joins TRBV7-2 to TRBJ1-1; tentative D call: TRBD1 (6 bases). Germline V lookup: CDR1 SGHTA, CDR2 FQGNSA. The CDR3 runs to 15 residues. V lost 2 bases to trimming and J lost 0 bases, with 10 bases between them. CDR3: CASSLPGHLNTEAFF. As DNA, the CDR3 is TGTGCCAGCAGCTTACCGGGACATCTGAACACTGAAGCTTTCTTT.

The V and J genes are TRBV5-5 and TRBJ2-3; possibly TRBD2 for D (6 bases). V was clipped by 3 bases and J by 5 bases, with 19 bases between them. The CDR3 totals 16 residues. Germline values: CDR1 SGHKS, CDR2 YYEKEE (reference sequence). CDR3 coding DNA: TGTGCCAGCAGCTGGTCGGAGGAGGGCAGGAAAGATACGCAGTATTTT. It specifies CASSWSEEGRKDTQYF.

This sequence joins TRBV4-1 and TRBJ1-2; D is ambiguous. Trimming shortened V by 4 bases and J by 5 bases, and 17 bases separated the two germline ends. The CDR3 is 15 amino acids. Germline V lookup: CDR1 MGHRA, CDR2 YSYEKL. CDR3 in DNA: TGCGCCAGCAGCCCCCTCGGGTCGGGCGGGTATGGCTACACCTTC. Translation: CASSPLGSGGYGYTF.

This chain connects TRBV28 to TRBJ1-1, with D uncertain. Trimming pared 2 bases from V and 5 bases from J, leaving 12 bases between. This CDR3 is built from 14 residues. In germline, CDR1 is MDHEN, CDR2 SYDVKM. The DNA for the CDR3 is TGTGCCAGCAGTTTAAATGGGGTCGGAACTGAAGCTTTCTTT. Translation gives CASSLNGVGTEAFF.

The rearrangement uses TRBV5-1 and TRBJ2-3, with 10 nucleotides matching TRBD1. Per the germline V gene, CDR1 is SGHRS and CDR2 is YFSETQ. This CDR3 is 17 amino acids long. V lost 2 bases and J lost 4; bases outside the gene matches: 10. The CDR3 loop reads CASSLIPGQGIPDTQYF. As DNA, the CDR3 is TGCGCCAGCAGCTTAATACCGGGACAGGGGATCCCAGATACGCAGTATTTT.

The chain uses TRBV5-1 and TRBJ2-3, with D tentatively TRBD1 (5 bases). Germline V gives CDR1 SGHRS, CDR2 YFSETQ. There are 16 residues in the CDR3. Trimming removed 3 bases from V and 0 bases from J, with 14 bases in between. In DNA, the CDR3 is TGCGCCAGCAGCTCAGTGACAGAGCCTAGCACAGATACGCAGTATTTT. It specifies CASSSVTEPSTDTQYF.

The J gene is TRBJ1-1, the V gene TRBV7-9; D uncertain. The CDR3 runs to 13 residues. Trimming pared 5 bases from V and 1 base from J, leaving 8 bases between. Germline V CDR1 and CDR2: SEHNR, FQNEAQ (reference sequence). CDR3 sequence (DNA): TGTGCCAGCAGCATCGGGGAGAACACTGAAGCTTTCTTT. This encodes CASSIGENTEAFF.

V gene TRBV4-1 combines with J gene TRBJ2-5; the D call may be TRBD1 or TRBD2 (6 bases each). This CDR3 is built from 15 residues. CDR1 is MGHRA, CDR2 YSYEKL, per germline. V was shortened by 3 bases and J by 8 bases, with 19 bases between the two germline ends. Here the CDR3 DNA reads TGCGCCAGCAGCCAGAAGGAGGGGGAAAGAGAAACCCAGTACTTC. It codes for CASSQKEGERETQYF.